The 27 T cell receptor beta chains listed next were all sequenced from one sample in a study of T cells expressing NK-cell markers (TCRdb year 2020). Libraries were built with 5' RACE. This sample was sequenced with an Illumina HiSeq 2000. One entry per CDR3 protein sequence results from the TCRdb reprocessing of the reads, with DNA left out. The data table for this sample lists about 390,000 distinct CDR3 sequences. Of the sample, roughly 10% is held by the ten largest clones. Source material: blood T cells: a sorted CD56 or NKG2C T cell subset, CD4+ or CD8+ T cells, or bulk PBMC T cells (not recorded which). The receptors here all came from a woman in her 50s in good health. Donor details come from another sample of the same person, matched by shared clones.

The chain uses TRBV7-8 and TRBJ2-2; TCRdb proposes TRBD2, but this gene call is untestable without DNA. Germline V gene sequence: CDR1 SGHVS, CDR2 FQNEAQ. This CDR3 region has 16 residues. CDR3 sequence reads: CASSWLLAGGTGELFF.

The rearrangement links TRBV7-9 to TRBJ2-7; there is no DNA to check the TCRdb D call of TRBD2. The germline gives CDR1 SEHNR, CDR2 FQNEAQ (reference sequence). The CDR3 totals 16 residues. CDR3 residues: CASRDTRLAGTYEQYF. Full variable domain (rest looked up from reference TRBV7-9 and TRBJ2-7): DTGVSQNPRHKITKRGQNVTFRCDPISEHNRLYWYRQTLGQGPEFLTYFQNEAQLEKSRLLSDRFSAERPKGSFSTLEIQRTEQGDSAMYLCASRDTRLAGTYEQYFGPGTRLTVT.

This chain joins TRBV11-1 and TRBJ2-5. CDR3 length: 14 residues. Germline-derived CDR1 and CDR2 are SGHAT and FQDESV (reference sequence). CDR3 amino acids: CASSRTRMTETQYF.

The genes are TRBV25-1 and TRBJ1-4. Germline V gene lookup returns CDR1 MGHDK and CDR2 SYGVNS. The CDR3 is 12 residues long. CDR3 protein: CASSESMAKLFF.

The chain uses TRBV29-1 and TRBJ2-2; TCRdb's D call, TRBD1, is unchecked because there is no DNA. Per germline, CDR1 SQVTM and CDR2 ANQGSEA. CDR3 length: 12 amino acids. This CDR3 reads CSVADTPGELFF.

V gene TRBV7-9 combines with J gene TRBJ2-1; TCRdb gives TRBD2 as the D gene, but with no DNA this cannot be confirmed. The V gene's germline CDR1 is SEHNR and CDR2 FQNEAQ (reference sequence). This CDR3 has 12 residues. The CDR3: CASSAGLPLGFF. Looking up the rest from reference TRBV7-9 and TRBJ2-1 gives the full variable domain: DTGVSQNPRHKITKRGQNVTFRCDPISEHNRLYWYRQTLGQGPEFLTYFQNEAQLEKSRLLSDRFSAERPKGSFSTLEIQRTEQGDSAMYLCASSAGLPLGFFGPGTRLTVL.

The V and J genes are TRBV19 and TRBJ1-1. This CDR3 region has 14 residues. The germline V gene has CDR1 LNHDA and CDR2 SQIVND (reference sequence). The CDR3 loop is CASSPTRENTEAFF.

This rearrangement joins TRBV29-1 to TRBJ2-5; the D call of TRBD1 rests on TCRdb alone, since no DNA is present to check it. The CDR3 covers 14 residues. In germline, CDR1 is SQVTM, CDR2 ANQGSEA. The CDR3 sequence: CSVEGGTGTETQYF.

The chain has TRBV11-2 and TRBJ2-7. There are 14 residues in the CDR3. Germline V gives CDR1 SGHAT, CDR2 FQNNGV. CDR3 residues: CASSKEPDVGEQYF.

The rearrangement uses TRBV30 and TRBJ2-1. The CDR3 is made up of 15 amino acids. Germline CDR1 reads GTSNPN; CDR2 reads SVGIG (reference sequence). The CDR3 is CAWSVMAYSYNEQFF.

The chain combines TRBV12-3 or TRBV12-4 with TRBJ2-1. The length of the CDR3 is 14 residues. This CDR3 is CASVKGRSYNEQFF.

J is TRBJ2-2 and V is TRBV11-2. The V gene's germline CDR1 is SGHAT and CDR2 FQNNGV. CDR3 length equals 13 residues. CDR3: CASTVLATGELFF.

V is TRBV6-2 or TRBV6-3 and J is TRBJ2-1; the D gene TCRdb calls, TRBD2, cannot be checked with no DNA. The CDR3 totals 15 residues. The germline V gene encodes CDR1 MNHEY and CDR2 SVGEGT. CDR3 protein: CASSYETSGVAEQFF.

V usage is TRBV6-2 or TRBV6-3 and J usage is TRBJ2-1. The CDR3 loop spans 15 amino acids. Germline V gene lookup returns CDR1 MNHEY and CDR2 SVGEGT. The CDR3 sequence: CASSDPGGYDNEQFF.

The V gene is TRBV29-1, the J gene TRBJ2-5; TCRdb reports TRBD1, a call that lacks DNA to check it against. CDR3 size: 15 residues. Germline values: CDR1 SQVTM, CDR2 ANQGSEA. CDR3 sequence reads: CSVETQGFYQETQYF.

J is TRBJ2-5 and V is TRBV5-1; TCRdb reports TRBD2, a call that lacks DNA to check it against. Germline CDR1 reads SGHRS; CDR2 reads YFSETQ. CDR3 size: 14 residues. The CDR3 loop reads CASSFLAGGETQYF.

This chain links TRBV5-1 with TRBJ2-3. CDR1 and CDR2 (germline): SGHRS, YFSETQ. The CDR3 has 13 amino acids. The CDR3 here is CASSRGSTDTQYF.

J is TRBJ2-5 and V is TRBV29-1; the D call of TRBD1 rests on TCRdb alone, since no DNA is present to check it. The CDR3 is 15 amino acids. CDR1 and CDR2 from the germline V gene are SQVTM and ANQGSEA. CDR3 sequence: CSVEGELGRQETQYF.

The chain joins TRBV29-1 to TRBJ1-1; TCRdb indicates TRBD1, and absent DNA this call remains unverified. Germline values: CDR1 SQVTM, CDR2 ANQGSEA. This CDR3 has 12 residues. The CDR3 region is CSVRQVLSEAFF.

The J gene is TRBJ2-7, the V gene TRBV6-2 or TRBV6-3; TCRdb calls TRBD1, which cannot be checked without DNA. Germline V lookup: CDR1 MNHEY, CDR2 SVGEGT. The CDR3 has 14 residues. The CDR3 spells CASSYRGILGEQYF.

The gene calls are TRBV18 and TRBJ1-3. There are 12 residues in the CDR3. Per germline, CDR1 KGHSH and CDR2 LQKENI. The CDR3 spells CASSPQENTIYF.

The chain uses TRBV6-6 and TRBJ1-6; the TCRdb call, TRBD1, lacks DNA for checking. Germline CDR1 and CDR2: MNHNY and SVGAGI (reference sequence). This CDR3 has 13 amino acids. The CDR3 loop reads CASSSGSDSPLHF.

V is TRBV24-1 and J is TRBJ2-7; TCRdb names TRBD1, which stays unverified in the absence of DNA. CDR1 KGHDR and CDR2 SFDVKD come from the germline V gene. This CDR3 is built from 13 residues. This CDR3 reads CATSPGTGYEQYF.

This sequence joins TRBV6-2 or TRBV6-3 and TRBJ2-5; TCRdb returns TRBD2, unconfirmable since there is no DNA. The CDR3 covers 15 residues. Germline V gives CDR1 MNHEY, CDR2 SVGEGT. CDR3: CASSYSGLAWETQYF.

This CDR3 reads CASSYRGYGYTF. The chain is built from TRBV12-3 or TRBV12-4 and TRBJ1-2; TCRdb proposes TRBD1, but this gene call is untestable without DNA. This CDR3 region has 12 residues.

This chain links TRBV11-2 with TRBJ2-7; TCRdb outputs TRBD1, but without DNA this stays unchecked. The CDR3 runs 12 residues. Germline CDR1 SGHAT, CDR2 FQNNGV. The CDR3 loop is CASSLVPWERYF.

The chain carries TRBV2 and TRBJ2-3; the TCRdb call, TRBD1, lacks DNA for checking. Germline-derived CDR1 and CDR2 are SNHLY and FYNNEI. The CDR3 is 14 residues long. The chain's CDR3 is CASRGDRNTDTQYF.